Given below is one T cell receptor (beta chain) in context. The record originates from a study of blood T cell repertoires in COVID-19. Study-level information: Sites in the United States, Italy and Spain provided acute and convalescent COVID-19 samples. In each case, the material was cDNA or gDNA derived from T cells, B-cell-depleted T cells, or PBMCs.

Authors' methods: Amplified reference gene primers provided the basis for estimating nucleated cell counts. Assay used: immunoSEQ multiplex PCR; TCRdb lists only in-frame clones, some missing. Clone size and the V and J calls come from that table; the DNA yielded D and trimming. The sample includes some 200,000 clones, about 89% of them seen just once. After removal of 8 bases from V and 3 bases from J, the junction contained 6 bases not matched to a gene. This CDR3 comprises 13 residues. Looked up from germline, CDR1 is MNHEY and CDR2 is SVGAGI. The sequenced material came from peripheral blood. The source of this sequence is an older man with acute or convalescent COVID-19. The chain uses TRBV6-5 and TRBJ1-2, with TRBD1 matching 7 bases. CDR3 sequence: CASLTGTDYGYTF. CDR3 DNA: TGTGCCAGCCTGACCGGGACAGACTATGGCTACACCTTC.